This T cell receptor beta chain was recorded in a study of human T cells and chemical hapten exposure. The overall study: Patches with 0.01% DPC went on the upper back, and the tests were read at 6 days.

Germline loops: CDR1 SNHLY, CDR2 FYNNEI. The CDR3 spans 14 residues. With 0 bases removed from V and 4 bases from J, the gap between germline ends came to 9 bases. Regarding time point: pre-sensitization, week 0. Treatment specified: therapeutic diphenylcyclopropenone sensitization with weekly scalp DPC. TCRdb re-analysed the RACE reads in MiXCR, keeping a single row per CDR3 protein. The sample carries roughly 38,000 distinct CDR3 sequences, roughly an eighth recorded once. The sample holds many counts of this clonotype. The clonotype was recovered from a woman in her twenties or thirties with alopecia areata. Some clones in this sample may be carry-over from other donors' samples. Sequenced material: whole blood, taken in connection with sensitization to the hapten diphenylcyclopropenone (DPC). This chain uses TRBV2 with TRBJ2-5; D remains ambiguous. As DNA, the CDR3 is TGTGCCAGCAGTGAAGCGGCGGTAACAGAGACCCAGTACTTC. Translation gives CASSEAAVTETQYF.